The 6 T cell receptor beta chains in this list originate from one sample, sequenced in a study of breast tumors, draining lymph nodes, adjacent tissues. The lymph nodes were axillary draining lymph nodes from breast cancer patients. TCRdb processed the multiplex PCR reads anew with MiXCR; each CDR3 protein has one entry. Of some 140,000 distinct CDR3 sequences in the sample, around 20% were seen once. Sequenced material: axillary lymph node tissue. Source of these receptors: a female donor with breast cancer. Some clones in this sample may be carry-over from other donors' samples.

Details on this clonotype: A single base separates this from a much larger clone, so it may be a read error. The CDR3 DNA is TGTGCCAGCAGCTTATATACAGCTTCCTACAATGAGCGGTTCTTC. The encoded protein is CASSLYTASYNERFF. The rearrangement links TRBV5-6 to TRBJ2-1; D remains unclear. The CDR3 consists of 15 residues. The germline CDR1 and CDR2 sequences are SGHDT and YYEEEE. Using reference TRBV5-6 and TRBJ2-1 for the parts outside the CDR3, the full variable domain is DAGVTQSPTHLIKTRGQQVTLRCSPKSGHDTVSWYQQALGQGPQFIFQYYEEEERQRGNFPDRFSGHQFPNYSSELNVNALLLGDSALYLCASSLYTASYNERFFGPGTRLTVL.

Concerning this clonotype itself: A much larger clone sits a single nucleotide away, making a read error possible. The chain couples TRBV7-9 to TRBJ2-1; 8 bases agree with TRBD1. The CDR3 contains 14 residues. Per the germline V gene, CDR1 is SEHNR and CDR2 is FQNEAQ (reference sequence). This chain's CDR3 is CASTLTGGNNEQFF. The CDR3 coding sequence is TGTGCCAGCACCTTAACAGGGGGAAACAATGAGCAGTTCTTC. The variable domain in full, completed from reference TRBV7-9 and TRBJ2-1, reads DTGVSQNPRHKITKRGQNVTFRCDPISEHNRLYWYRQTLGQGPEFLTYFQNEAQLEKSRLLSDRFSAERPKGSFSTLEIQRTEQGDSAMYLCASTLTGGNNEQFFGPGTRLTVL.

On this clonotype: This may come from a read error, since a much larger clone is one base off. The V call is TRBV27, the J call TRBJ2-1; the D is unclear. Germline CDR1 and CDR2: MNHEY and SMNVEV (reference sequence). This CDR3 comprises 15 residues. Trimming removed 2 bases at V and 1 base at J, with 9 bases between. Here the CDR3 DNA reads TGTGCCAGCAGTTTAGCCCCCTTATCCTACAATGAGCAGTTCTTC. Translated, it gives CASSLAPLSYNEQFF.

This clonotype was seen a few times. The rearrangement links TRBV4-1 to TRBJ2-6, with D perhaps matching TRBD1 (6 bases). V gave up 0 bases and J gave up 0 bases, with 9 bases separating them. The germline CDR1 and CDR2 sequences are MGHRA and YSYEKL. CDR3 length equals 17 residues. CDR3 sequence: CASSQEGTFSGANVLTF. CDR3 DNA: TGCGCCAGCAGCCAAGAAGGGACATTCTCTGGGGCCAACGTCCTGACTTTC.

This clonotype came up once. It may be a read error: a sequence one base away is much more abundant. This chain links TRBV20-1 with TRBJ2-2; TRBD2 aligns across 11 bases. In germline, CDR1 is DFQATT, CDR2 SNEGSKA (reference sequence). The CDR3 loop spans 15 amino acids. CDR3 nucleotides: TGCAGTGCTCCACTAGCGGGAGCCGGCACCGGGGGGCTGTTTTTT. The encoded protein is CSAPLAGAGTGGLFF.

The chain uses TRBV20-1 and TRBJ2-3; the match to TRBD2 covers 10 bases. Trimming took 0 bases from V and 4 from J; bases not matched to a gene: 7. Per the germline V gene, CDR1 is DFQATT and CDR2 is SNEGSKA (reference sequence). The CDR3 runs 16 residues. CDR3 nucleotides: TGCAGTGCTAGAGATGGCCTAGCGGGAGAGGCAGATACGCAGTATTTT. It translates to CSARDGLAGEADTQYF.